This T cell receptor beta chain derives from a study of shared clonotypes between healthy human individuals. The study's findings and limits: Sampling covered blood only; tissue repertoires likely differ. Relative to their counterparts shared across all four donors, non-shared clonotypes exhibited diminished generation probabilities.

The CDR3 extends over 15 amino acids. Trimming removed 3 bases from V and 0 bases from J, with 10 bases in between. Germline CDR1 is SNHLY and CDR2 is FYNNEI. Comment on this clone: Its target is not known.

The repertoire was sequenced with immunoSEQ multiplex PCR; TCRdb's copy has only in-frame clones and lacks some. The sample shows 900,000 to 1,200,000 clones, around 82% of them seen only once. The material sequenced was memory CD4+ T cells from PBMCs. Subset indicated: CD45RA-negative fraction. V usage is TRBV2 and J usage is TRBJ2-3; D ambiguous. The receptor comes from a man aged 18 to 30 in good health. Some clones in this sample may be carry-over from other donors' samples. CDR3 DNA sequence: TGTGCCAGCAGTGAGGGGTATCCTAGCACAGATACGCAGTATTTT. It specifies CASSEGYPSTDTQYF.